The 25 T cell receptor beta chains below all came from one sample that was sequenced in a study of blood T cell repertoires in COVID-19. Some clones are missing from TCRdb's copy, which holds only in-frame ones; the method was immunoSEQ multiplex PCR. The sample contains just over 250,000 clones, roughly nine tenths of which appear only once. The sample was peripheral blood. The receptors shown here come from a man aged 35 to 55 who had recovered from COVID-19.

This clone was detected once. The rearrangement links TRBV14 to TRBJ2-4; D remains ambiguous. Germline loops: CDR1 SGHDN, CDR2 FVKESK. The CDR3 is 13 amino acids. V lost 4 bases and J 8 bases, leaving 12 bases between the germline ends. CDR3 region: CASSRSNRDIQYF. The DNA of the CDR3 is TGTGCCAGCAGCCGTTCAAATCGGGACATTCAGTACTTC.

The chain is built from TRBV29-1 and TRBJ2-6; perhaps TRBD2 as D (6 bases). Germline CDR1 reads SQVTM; CDR2 reads ANQGSEA. There are 15 residues in the CDR3. V dropped 7 bases and J dropped 4 bases, with 17 bases sitting between them. CDR3 sequence reads: CSAELGGTGANVLTF. Here the CDR3 DNA reads TGCAGCGCCGAACTGGGGGGTACCGGGGCCAACGTCCTGACTTTC.

The chain joins TRBV6-5 to TRBJ2-7; 13 bases are a match to TRBD2. CDR3 length: 14 residues. Germline V gene data show CDR1 as MNHEY and CDR2 as SVGAGI. Germline trimming cut 6 bases from V and 5 bases from J; bases unmatched to any gene: 4. The CDR3 loop is CASRLAGGRDEQYF. As DNA, the CDR3 is TGTGCCAGCAGACTAGCGGGAGGGCGGGACGAGCAGTACTTC.

The genes are TRBV2 and TRBJ1-1, with 9 nucleotides matching TRBD1. The length of the CDR3 is 13 residues. J was trimmed by 4 bases and V by 10 bases; bases with no gene match: 7. Germline CDR1 is SNHLY and CDR2 is FYNNEI. Here the CDR3 DNA reads TGTGCCATGCAACAGGGGGCTGGCACTGAAGCTTTCTTT. Translation gives CAMQQGAGTEAFF.

The V gene is TRBV6-5, the J gene TRBJ1-6, with D unresolved. Trimming removed 0 bases at V and 7 bases at J, with 4 bases between. The CDR3 length is 13 residues. The germline gives CDR1 MNHEY, CDR2 SVGAGI. The CDR3 spells CASSYSLNSPLHF. CDR3 nucleotides: TGTGCCAGCAGTTACTCCCTGAATTCACCCCTCCACTTT.

The chain employs TRBV7-2 and TRBJ2-3; 12 bases align to TRBD2. Trimming took 1 base from V and 2 from J; bases not matched to a gene: 4. The germline V gene encodes CDR1 SGHTA and CDR2 FQGNSA. The length of the CDR3 is 17 residues. CDR3 nucleotides: TGTGCCAGCAGCTTAGTAGGGACTAGCGGGTCCACAGATACGCAGTATTTT. It encodes CASSLVGTSGSTDTQYF. The full variable domain, in which reference TRBV7-2 and TRBJ2-3 provide the parts outside the CDR3, is GAGVSQSPSNKVTEKGKDVELRCDPISGHTALYWYRQSLGQGLEFLIYFQGNSAPDKSGLPSDRFSAERTGGSVSTLTIQRTQQEDSAVYLCASSLVGTSGSTDTQYFGPGTRLTVL.

The chain combines TRBV24-1 with TRBJ2-5; D possibly corresponds to TRBD1 (5 bases). CDR1 and CDR2 (germline): KGHDR, SFDVKD. Trimming removed 5 bases at V and 4 bases at J, with 10 bases between. The CDR3 is 13 amino acids. The CDR3 protein is CATSVGAGETQYF. Here the CDR3 DNA reads TGTGCCACCAGTGTAGGGGCCGGAGAGACCCAGTACTTC.

The chain has TRBV14 and TRBJ2-5; the D gene is possibly TRBD2 (6 bases). V gave up 4 bases and J gave up 2 bases, with 8 bases separating them. The CDR3 loop spans 13 amino acids. CDR1 is SGHDN and CDR2 is FVKESK in the germline V gene. The CDR3 DNA sequence: TGTGCCAGCAGCCCCCTAGCGCAAGAGACCCAGTACTTC. The encoded protein is CASSPLAQETQYF.

The CDR3 nucleotides read TGTGCCAGCATTCACAGGGCCGAGCAGTACTTC. It yields the protein CASIHRAEQYF. J is TRBJ2-7 and V is TRBV6-5, with D possibly being TRBD1 (6 bases). CDR1 is MNHEY and CDR2 is SVGAGI in the germline V gene. Trimming left V 7 bases short and J 6 bases short, with 10 bases between. The CDR3 has 11 amino acids.

This rearrangement joins TRBV19 to TRBJ2-5; D is uncertain. The germline gives CDR1 LNHDA, CDR2 SQIVND (reference sequence). The CDR3 is 13 residues long. With 5 bases removed from V and 5 bases from J, the gap between germline ends came to 12 bases. Written as DNA, the CDR3 is TGTGCCAGTAGTGAACTGTACTTGGAGACCCAGTACTTC. Amino acid sequence: CASSELYLETQYF. Full variable domain (outside the CDR3, taken from reference TRBV19 and TRBJ2-5): DGGITQSPKYLFRKEGQNVTLSCEQNLNHDAMYWYRQDPGQGLRLIYYSQIVNDFQKGDIAEGYSVSREKKESFPLTVTSAQKNPTAFYLCASSELYLETQYFGPGTRLLVL.

The chain uses TRBV29-1 and TRBJ1-2; the D gene is possibly TRBD1 (5 bases). Trimming shortened V by 6 bases and J by 8 bases, and 16 bases separated the two germline ends. Per germline, CDR1 SQVTM and CDR2 ANQGSEA. The CDR3 runs to 12 residues. CDR3 loop: CSVGLKGEGYTF. Here the CDR3 DNA reads TGCAGCGTGGGTCTGAAAGGGGAAGGCTACACCTTC.

The V gene is TRBV6-1, the J gene TRBJ1-5; 7 positions agree with TRBD1. Germline CDR1 and CDR2: MNHNS and SASEGT. This CDR3 region has 15 residues. V gave up 3 bases and J gave up 5 bases; unmatched junction bases: 7. DNA for the CDR3: TGTGCCAGCAGTGATCGAGACAGGGCCTATCAGCCCCAGCATTTT. The encoded protein is CASSDRDRAYQPQHF.

The chain joins TRBV27 to TRBJ2-1; TRBD1 is a possible D gene (6 bases). V dropped 5 bases and J dropped 8 bases, with 25 bases sitting between them. The CDR3 is 17 residues long. The germline V gene has CDR1 MNHEY and CDR2 SMNVEV (reference sequence). For the CDR3, the DNA is TGTGCCAGCAGTCCCAGGGGTCTCGGTCCTGCTGGCGATGAGCAGTTCTTC. As protein: CASSPRGLGPAGDEQFF.

This chain uses TRBV15 with TRBJ1-4; D possibly corresponds to TRBD1 (5 bases). The CDR3 spans 15 residues. Germline loops: CDR1 LNHNV, CDR2 YYDKDF (reference sequence). Between the trimmed V and J ends, which lost 4 bases and 0 bases, there was a span of 9 bases. CDR3: CATSKGHPTNEKLFF. The CDR3 DNA reads as TGTGCCACCAGCAAGGGGCACCCAACTAATGAAAAACTGTTTTTT.

J is TRBJ2-1 and V is TRBV5-1; D might be TRBD1 (6 bases). V was cut by 3 bases and J by 4 bases, with 8 bases left in between. The V gene's germline CDR1 is SGHRS and CDR2 YFSETQ. This CDR3 has 13 residues. The CDR3 spells CASSWDTYNEQFF. The CDR3 DNA is TGCGCCAGCAGCTGGGACACATACAATGAGCAGTTCTTC.

The chain uses TRBV27 and TRBJ2-7; D is possibly TRBD1 (5 bases). Trimming took off 6 bases at V and 0 bases at J, with 21 bases between the two ends. CDR1 MNHEY and CDR2 SMNVEV come from the germline V gene (reference sequence). This CDR3 spans 17 amino acids. The CDR3 bases are TGTGCCAGCAGCATAACTCGGACATACCGAAGCTCCTACGAGCAGTACTTC. This codes for CASSITRTYRSSYEQYF.

This clone was observed a handful of times. The V and J genes are TRBV6-5 and TRBJ2-7; TRBD2 matches at 8 bases. CDR3 length: 14 amino acids. The V gene's germline CDR1 is MNHEY and CDR2 SVGAGI. V shed 4 bases and J 3 bases; nucleotides not matched to a gene: 5. The DNA of the CDR3 is TGTGCCAGCAGTTTTTCGGGGGGGCGCTACGAGCAGTACTTC. This sequence encodes CASSFSGGRYEQYF.

The chain uses TRBV7-6 and TRBJ2-7; TRBD1 might be the D (5 bases). The germline V and J ends were trimmed by 2 bases and 2 bases, with 7 bases remaining between them. The length of the CDR3 is 13 residues. From germline, CDR1 is SGHVS and CDR2 FNYEAQ. As DNA, the CDR3 is TGTGCCAGCAGCTTAACAGGAACCTACGAGCAGTACTTC. It translates to CASSLTGTYEQYF. The full variable domain, rest sourced from reference TRBV7-6 and TRBJ2-7, is GAGVSQSPRYKVTKRGQDVALRCDPISGHVSLYWYRQALGQGPEFLTYFNYEAQQDKSGLPNDRFSAERPEGSISTLTIQRTEQRDSAMYRCASSLTGTYEQYFGPGTRLTVT.

This clone was seen just once. The rearrangement joins TRBV27 to TRBJ1-3, with no clear D. CDR3 length: 13 residues. Germline CDR1 reads MNHEY; CDR2 reads SMNVEV (reference sequence). V lost 5 bases and J lost 4, with 9 bases in between. The CDR3 reads CASSPRIGNTIYF. The DNA for the CDR3 is TGTGCCAGCAGTCCGCGGATCGGAAACACCATATATTTT.

The chain joins TRBV11-2 to TRBJ2-3; 8 bases are shared with TRBD2. Germline loops: CDR1 SGHAT, CDR2 FQNNGV. The CDR3 is made up of 18 amino acids. J was trimmed by 2 bases and V by 2 bases; bases with no gene match: 12. For the CDR3, the DNA is TGTGCCAGCAGCTTATTTCCGTCGGCGGGAGGCACCACAGATACGCAGTATTTT. Translated: CASSLFPSAGGTTDTQYF.

The chain recombines TRBV11-3 with TRBJ2-1; D might be TRBD1 (6 bases). There are 16 residues in the CDR3. V shed 5 bases and J shed 4 bases, with 18 bases lying between them. Germline V lookup: CDR1 SGHNT, CDR2 YENEEA. The CDR3 loop is CASSPGDLGRYNEQFF. Written as DNA, the CDR3 is TGTGCCAGCAGCCCAGGGGACCTAGGAAGATACAATGAGCAGTTCTTC.

The chain uses TRBV14 and TRBJ1-2, with D possibly matching TRBD1 (5 bases). CDR3 length: 14 residues. V lost 2 bases and J lost 8, with 15 bases in between. Germline V gene lookup returns CDR1 SGHDN and CDR2 FVKESK. The CDR3 sequence: CASSQKRLGAGYTF. In DNA form, the CDR3 reads TGTGCCAGCAGCCAAAAACGCTTAGGGGCCGGCTACACCTTC.

The V call is TRBV5-8, the J call TRBJ1-4; 10 bases are a match to TRBD1. CDR1 is SGHTS and CDR2 is YDEGEE in the germline V gene. The CDR3 length is 15 residues. The V segment lost 4 bases and the J segment 4 bases; nucleotides outside the gene matches: 4. In DNA, the CDR3 is TGTGCCAGCAGCCCTGGACAGGGGGGTAATGAAAAACTGTTTTTT. Protein: CASSPGQGGNEKLFF. Supplemented by reference TRBV5-8 and TRBJ1-4, the full variable domain reads EAGVTQSPTHLIKTRGQQATLRCSPISGHTSVYWYQQALGLGLQFLLWYDEGEERNRGNFPPRFSGRQFPNYSSELNVNALELEDSALYLCASSPGQGGNEKLFFGSGTQLSVL.

V is TRBV19 and J is TRBJ1-1; D call uncertain. V was shortened by 3 bases and J by 1 base, with 6 bases between the two germline ends. CDR3 length: 13 amino acids. Per germline, CDR1 LNHDA and CDR2 SQIVND (reference sequence). CDR3 sequence (DNA): TGTGCCAGTAGTATGGGAGGGAACACTGAAGCTTTCTTT. The encoded protein is CASSMGGNTEAFF.

V and J are TRBV9 and TRBJ1-6; 9 bases fit TRBD1. The CDR3 length is 15 residues. Germline V gene sequence: CDR1 SGDLS, CDR2 YYNGEE. V was clipped by 3 bases and J by 10 bases; unmatched bases: 8. CDR3 nucleotides: TGTGCCAGCAGCGCGGGACAGGGTAATATGTCACCCCTCCACTTT. Amino acid sequence: CASSAGQGNMSPLHF.